This TCR beta chain came from a study of T-cell reconstitution after alpha-beta-depleted transplantation in children. Overall study results and limits: At around two months after transplant, the alpha-beta T cells were reportedly derived from several hundred expanded clones that came from non-depleted graft cells. Diversity and T-cell counts at one year after transplant derived mostly from new T cells. At day 60, the high TCRbeta diversity found in some patients originated from recipient T cells and thymic progenitors that had survived.

The CDR3 loop spans 16 amino acids. The V end was cut by 6 bases, the J end by 1 base, with 18 bases between. Germline V gene lookup returns CDR1 MNHNS and CDR2 SASEGT. Unique molecular identifiers tagged the TCRbeta library. Using its own MiXCR run on the PCR reads, TCRdb lists one record per CDR3 protein. The top ten hold approximately 30% of the sample, which has approximately 1,000,000 distinct CDR3 sequences, roughly 29% seen once. Concerning this clonotype: Its antigen is unknown.

Sequencing was performed on PBMCs, mostly from graft donor cells, taken 360 days after TCRalphabeta/CD19-depleted stem cell transplant. The sequence was collected from a boy under two years old who had a stem cell transplant for SCID, so the T cells may come from the graft donor. J is TRBJ2-5 and V is TRBV6-1; D gene uncertain. CDR3 in amino acids: CASSPLGAAAQETQYF. Written as DNA, the CDR3 is TGTGCCAGCAGCCCCCTCGGCGCGGCAGCCCAAGAGACCCAGTACTTC.